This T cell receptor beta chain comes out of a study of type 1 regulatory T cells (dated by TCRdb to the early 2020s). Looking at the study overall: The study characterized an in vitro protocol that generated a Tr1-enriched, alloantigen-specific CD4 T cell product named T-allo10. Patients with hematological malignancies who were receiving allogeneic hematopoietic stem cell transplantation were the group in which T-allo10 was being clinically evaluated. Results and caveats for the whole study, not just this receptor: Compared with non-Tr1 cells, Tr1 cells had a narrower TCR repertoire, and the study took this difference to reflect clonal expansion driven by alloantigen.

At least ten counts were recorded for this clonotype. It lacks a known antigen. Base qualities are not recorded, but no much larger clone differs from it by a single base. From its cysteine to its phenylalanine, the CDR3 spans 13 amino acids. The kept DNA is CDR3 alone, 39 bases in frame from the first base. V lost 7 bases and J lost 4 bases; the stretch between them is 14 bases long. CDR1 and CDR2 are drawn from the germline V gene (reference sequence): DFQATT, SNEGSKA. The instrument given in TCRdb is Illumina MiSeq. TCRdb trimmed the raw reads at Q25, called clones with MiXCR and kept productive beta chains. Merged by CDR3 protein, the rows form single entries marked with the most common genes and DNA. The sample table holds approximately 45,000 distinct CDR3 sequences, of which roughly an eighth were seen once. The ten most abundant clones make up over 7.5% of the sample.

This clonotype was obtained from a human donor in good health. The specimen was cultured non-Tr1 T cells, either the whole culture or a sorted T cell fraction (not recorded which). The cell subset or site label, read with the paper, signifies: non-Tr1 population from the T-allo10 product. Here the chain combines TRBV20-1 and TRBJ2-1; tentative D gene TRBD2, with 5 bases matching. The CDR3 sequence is CSGFSVQYNEQFF. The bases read TGCAGTGGGTTTAGCGTCCAATACAATGAGCAGTTCTTC.